This T cell receptor (beta chain) emerged from a study of T cell responses to AZD1222 COVID-19 vaccine. Using immunoSEQ multiplex PCR, the repertoire was profiled, and TCRdb retains in-frame clones only, with some absent. The sample holds some 150,000 clones, over 85% seen once. The CDR3 is 15 residues long. Trimming cost V 1 base and J 7 bases, with 14 bases left between them. Per the germline V gene, CDR1 is LGHDT and CDR2 is YNNKEL (reference sequence). This receptor was taken from an adult in good health. Sequencing was performed on peripheral blood, taken on day 0 of AZD1222 vaccination. This chain uses TRBV3-1 (or the pseudogene TRBV3-2) with TRBJ1-3; D is ambiguous. The CDR3 DNA follows: TGTGCCAGCAGCCAAGTTCTAGTAAATGGGAACACCATATATTTT. Its translation: CASSQVLVNGNTIYF.